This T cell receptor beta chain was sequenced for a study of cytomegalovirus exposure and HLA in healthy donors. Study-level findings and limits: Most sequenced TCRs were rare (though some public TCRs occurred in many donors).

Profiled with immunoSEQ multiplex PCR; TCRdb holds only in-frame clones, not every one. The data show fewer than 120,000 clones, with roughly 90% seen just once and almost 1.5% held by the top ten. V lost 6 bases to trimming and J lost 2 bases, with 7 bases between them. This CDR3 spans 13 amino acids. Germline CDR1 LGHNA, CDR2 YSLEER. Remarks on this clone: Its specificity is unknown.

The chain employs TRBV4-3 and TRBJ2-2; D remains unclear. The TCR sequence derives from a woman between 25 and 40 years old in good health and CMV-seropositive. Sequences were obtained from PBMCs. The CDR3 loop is CASSPFNTGELFF. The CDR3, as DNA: TGCGCCAGCAGTCCCTTTAACACCGGGGAGCTGTTTTTT.